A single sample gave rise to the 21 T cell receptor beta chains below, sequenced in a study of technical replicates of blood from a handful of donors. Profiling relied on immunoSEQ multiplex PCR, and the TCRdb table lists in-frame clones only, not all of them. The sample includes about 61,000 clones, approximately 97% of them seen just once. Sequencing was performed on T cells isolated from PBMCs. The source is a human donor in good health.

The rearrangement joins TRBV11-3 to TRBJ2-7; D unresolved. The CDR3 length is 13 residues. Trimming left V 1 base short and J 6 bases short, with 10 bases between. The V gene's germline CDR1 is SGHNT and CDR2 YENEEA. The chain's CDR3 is CASSLGFTPEQYF. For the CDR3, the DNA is TGTGCCAGCAGCTTAGGGTTTACACCCGAGCAGTACTTC.

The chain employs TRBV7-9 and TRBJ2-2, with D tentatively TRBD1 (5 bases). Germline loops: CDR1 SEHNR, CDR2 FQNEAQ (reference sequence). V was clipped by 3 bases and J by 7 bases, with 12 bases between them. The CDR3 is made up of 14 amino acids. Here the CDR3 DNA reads TGTGCCAGCAGCTTGATCAGGGATCTCGGGGAGCTGTTTTTT. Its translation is CASSLIRDLGELFF. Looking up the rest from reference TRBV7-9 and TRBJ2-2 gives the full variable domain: DTGVSQNPRHKITKRGQNVTFRCDPISEHNRLYWYRQTLGQGPEFLTYFQNEAQLEKSRLLSDRFSAERPKGSFSTLEIQRTEQGDSAMYLCASSLIRDLGELFFGEGSRLTVL.

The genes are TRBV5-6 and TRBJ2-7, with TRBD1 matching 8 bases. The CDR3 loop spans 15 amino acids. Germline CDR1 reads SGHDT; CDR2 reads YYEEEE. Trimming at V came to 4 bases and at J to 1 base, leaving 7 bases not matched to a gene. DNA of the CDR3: TGTGCCAGCAGCCGCTGGACAGGGTATTCCTACGAGCAGTACTTC. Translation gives CASSRWTGYSYEQYF.

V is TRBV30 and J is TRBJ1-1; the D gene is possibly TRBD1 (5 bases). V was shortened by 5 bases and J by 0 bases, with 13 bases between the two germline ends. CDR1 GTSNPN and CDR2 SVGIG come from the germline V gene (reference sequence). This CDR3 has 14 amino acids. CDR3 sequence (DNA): TGTGCCTGGGAGTTTCAGGGCTTGAACACTGAAGCTTTCTTT. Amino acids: CAWEFQGLNTEAFF.

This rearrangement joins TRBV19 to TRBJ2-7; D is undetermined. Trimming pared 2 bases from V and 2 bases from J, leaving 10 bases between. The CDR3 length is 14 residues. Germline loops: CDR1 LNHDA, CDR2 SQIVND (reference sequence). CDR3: CASSISGSAYEQYF. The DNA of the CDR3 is TGTGCCAGTAGTATATCCGGGTCCGCCTACGAGCAGTACTTC.

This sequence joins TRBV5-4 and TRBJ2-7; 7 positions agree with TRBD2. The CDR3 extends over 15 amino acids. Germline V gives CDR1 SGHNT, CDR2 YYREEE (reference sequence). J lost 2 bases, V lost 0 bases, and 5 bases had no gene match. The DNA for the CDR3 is TGTGCCAGCAGCTTGGACCTAGCGGAGACCTACGAGCAGTACTTC. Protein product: CASSLDLAETYEQYF.

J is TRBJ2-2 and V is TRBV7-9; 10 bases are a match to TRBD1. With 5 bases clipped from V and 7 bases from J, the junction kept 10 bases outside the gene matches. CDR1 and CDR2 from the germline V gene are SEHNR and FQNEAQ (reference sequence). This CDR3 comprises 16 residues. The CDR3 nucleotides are TGTGCCAGCAGCCACTCCGGGACAGGGGAATTCGGGGAGCTGTTTTTT. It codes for CASSHSGTGEFGELFF.

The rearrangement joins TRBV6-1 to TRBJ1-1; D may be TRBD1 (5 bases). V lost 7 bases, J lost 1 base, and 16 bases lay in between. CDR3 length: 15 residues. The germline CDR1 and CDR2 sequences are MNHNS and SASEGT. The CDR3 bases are TGTGCCAGCAACCGGGGGGGGTTGGGGAACACTGAAGCTTTCTTT. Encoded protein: CASNRGGLGNTEAFF.

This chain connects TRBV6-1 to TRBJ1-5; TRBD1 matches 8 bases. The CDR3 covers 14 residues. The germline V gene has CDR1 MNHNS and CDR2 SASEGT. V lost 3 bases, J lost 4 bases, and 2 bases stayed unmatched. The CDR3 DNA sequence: TGTGCCAGCAGTGATACAGGGGGAAATCAGCCCCAGCATTTT. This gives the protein CASSDTGGNQPQHF.

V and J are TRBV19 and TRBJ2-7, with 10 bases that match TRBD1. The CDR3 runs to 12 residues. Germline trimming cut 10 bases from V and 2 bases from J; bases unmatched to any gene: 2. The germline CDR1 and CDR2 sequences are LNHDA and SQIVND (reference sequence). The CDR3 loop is CATGQGAYEQYF. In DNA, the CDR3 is TGTGCCACCGGACAGGGGGCCTACGAGCAGTACTTC.

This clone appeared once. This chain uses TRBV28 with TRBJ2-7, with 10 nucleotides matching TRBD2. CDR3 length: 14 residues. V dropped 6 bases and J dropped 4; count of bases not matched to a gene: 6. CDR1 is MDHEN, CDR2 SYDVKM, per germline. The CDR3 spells CASSSRTSGYEQYF. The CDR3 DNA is TGTGCCAGCAGCTCCAGGACTAGCGGATACGAGCAGTACTTC. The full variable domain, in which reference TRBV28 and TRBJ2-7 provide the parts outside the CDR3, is DVKVTQSSRYLVKRTGEKVFLECVQDMDHENMFWYRQDPGLGLRLIYFSYDVKMKEKGDIPEGYSVSREKKERFSLILESASTNQTSMYLCASSSRTSGYEQYFGPGTRLTVT.

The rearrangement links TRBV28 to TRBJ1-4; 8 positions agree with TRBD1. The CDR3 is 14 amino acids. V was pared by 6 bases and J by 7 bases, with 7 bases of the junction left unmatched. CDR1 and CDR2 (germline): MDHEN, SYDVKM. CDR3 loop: CASRPGGAGEKLFF. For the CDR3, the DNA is TGTGCCAGCAGACCAGGGGGCGCGGGTGAAAAACTGTTTTTT.

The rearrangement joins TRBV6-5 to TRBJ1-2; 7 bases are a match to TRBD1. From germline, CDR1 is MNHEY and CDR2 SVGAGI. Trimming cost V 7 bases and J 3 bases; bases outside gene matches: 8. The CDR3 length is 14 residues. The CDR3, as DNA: TGTGCCAGCACTGGGGCTACAGGGGACTATGGCTACACCTTC. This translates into CASTGATGDYGYTF.

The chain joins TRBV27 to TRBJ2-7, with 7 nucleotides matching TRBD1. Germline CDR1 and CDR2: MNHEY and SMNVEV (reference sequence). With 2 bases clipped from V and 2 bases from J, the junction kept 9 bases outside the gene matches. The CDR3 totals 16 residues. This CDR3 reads CASSLDGTANTYEQYF. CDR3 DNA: TGTGCCAGCAGTTTAGACGGGACAGCAAATACCTACGAGCAGTACTTC.

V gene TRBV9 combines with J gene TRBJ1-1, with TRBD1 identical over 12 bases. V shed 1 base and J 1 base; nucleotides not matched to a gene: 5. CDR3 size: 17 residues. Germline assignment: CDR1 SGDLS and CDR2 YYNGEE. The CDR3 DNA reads TGTGCCAGCAGCGTAAGGGACAGGGGGCTCTCGAACACTGAAGCTTTCTTT. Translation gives CASSVRDRGLSNTEAFF.

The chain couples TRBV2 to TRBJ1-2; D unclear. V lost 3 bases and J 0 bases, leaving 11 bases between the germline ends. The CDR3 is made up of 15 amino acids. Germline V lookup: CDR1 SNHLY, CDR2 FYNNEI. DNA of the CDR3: TGTGCCAGCAGTGATGGGTGGGGAGCTAACTATGGCTACACCTTC. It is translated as CASSDGWGANYGYTF.

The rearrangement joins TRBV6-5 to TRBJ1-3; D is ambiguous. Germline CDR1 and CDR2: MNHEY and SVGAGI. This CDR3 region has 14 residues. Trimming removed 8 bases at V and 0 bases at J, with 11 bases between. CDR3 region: CASGEVISGNTIYF. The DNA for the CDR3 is TGTGCCAGCGGTGAGGTAATCTCTGGAAACACCATATATTTT.

CDR3 in amino acids: CASSYTGTNTGELFF. DNA of the CDR3: TGTGCCAGCAGTTATACCGGGACAAACACCGGGGAGCTGTTTTTT. The chain joins TRBV6-5 to TRBJ2-2; weak D call: TRBD1 (6 bases). CDR1 MNHEY and CDR2 SVGAGI come from the germline V gene. This CDR3 region has 15 residues. Trimming took off 3 bases at V and 2 bases at J, with 10 bases between the two ends.

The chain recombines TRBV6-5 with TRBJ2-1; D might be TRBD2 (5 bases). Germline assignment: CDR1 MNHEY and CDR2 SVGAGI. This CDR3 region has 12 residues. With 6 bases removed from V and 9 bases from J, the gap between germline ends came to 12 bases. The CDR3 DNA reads TGTGCCAGCAGCCCCCTAGCTGGTGAGCAGTTCTTC. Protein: CASSPLAGEQFF.

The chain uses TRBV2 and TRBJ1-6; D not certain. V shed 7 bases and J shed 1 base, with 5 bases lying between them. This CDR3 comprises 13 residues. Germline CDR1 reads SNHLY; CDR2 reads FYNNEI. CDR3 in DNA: TGTGCCAGCAAACTGTCCTATAATTCACCCCTCCACTTT. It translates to CASKLSYNSPLHF.

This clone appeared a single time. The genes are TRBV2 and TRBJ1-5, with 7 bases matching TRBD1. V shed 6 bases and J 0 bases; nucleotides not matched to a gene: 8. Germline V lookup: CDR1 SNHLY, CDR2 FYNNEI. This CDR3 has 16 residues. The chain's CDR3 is CASRGDSLDSNQPQHF. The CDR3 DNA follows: TGTGCCAGCAGGGGGGACAGCCTAGATAGCAATCAGCCCCAGCATTTT.